This TCR beta chain was captured by sequencing in a study of vaccination and CD4 T cells after COVID-19 (dated by TCRdb to the early 2020s). In terms of the full investigation: SARS-CoV-2 positivity had been established in the convalescent patients by nasal swab PCR, and mild disease was recorded in several of these patients and severe disease in one. In the convalescent cohort there were six males and four females, among whom were two Hispanic individuals, seven Caucasians, two Asians and one multiracial person. Participants received two doses of either the Pfizer-BioNTech BNT162b2 vaccine (n=8) or the Moderna mRNA-1273 vaccine (n=2). Post-COVID blood samples were collected from convalescent patients a median of about 92 days after diagnosis, with a range of roughly 35 to 180 days. Post-vaccine blood samples were obtained a median of about 72 days after the second vaccine dose, with a range of roughly 13 to 250 days. A few convalescent patients were sampled both early after vaccination (day 14) and late after vaccination (days 161 to 241). The spike-specific CD4+ TCR repertoire was compared before and after mRNA vaccination in approximately 9 COVID-19 convalescent patients and 4 infection-naive healthy vaccine recipients. Broader findings and caveats from the paper: Although the median number of SARS-CoV-2-reactive clonotypes went up from 20 to 25 after infection to roughly 40 after vaccination, the increase was not significant. Of the vaccine-specific clones found in convalescent patients, nearly all (304 of 307) were mono-reactive for SARS-CoV-2 spike instead of being cross-reactive with common cold coronaviruses. The number of convalescent patients in the study was relatively small, and the study did not examine early timepoints following natural infection. Among convalescent patients, a median approximately 88% of the SARS-CoV-2-reactive clones seen after vaccination appeared only after vaccination, which suggests priming specific to the vaccine.

Receptors were amplified or captured by PCR. Sequencing relied on an Illumina iSeq 100. In the paper's pipeline: Non-productive sequences were removed, and CDR3s not starting with C, not ending with F or W, or shorter than 7 amino acids were discarded. Levenshtein distances (stringdist) and unrooted phylogenetic trees (ape) in R version 3.6.1 were used to assess CDR3 homology. Clones were called with MiXCR by TCRdb after fastp trimmed the public reads at Q25, and only in-frame beta chains were retained. Entries are consolidated by CDR3 protein sequence, retaining the most common genes and DNA. These V and J calls derive from TCRdb rather than the authors' analysis. This sample lists about 31,000 distinct CDR3 sequences; around 49% were detected once. The ten largest make up about 5.6% of the sample. A remark on this clonotype: Its target antigen remains unknown. No much larger clone is present one base from it, and per-base qualities are unavailable.

The time point label, read with the paper, signifies: late sampling 161 to 241 days after vaccination in three convalescent patients. Positive SARS-CoV-2 PCR tests in the convalescent patients dated from March to December 2020, before Alpha, Beta and Delta variants emerged in the United States. Ficoll-Paque Plus gradient centrifugation was used to isolate PBMCs from whole blood, and the isolated PBMCs were then either used fresh or cryopreserved at -140C. The germline V gene gives CDR1 as MDHEN and CDR2 as SYDVKM. Trimming takes 6 bases from V and 0 bases from J, and the germline ends sit 15 bases apart. Taken from cysteine to phenylalanine, the CDR3 has 15 residues. The DNA shown is the 45-base CDR3, in frame from base 1.

The sequencing used CD4+ T cells from blood, collected about 7 months after SARS-CoV-2 vaccination. The chain is encoded by TRBV28 joined to TRBJ2-7, with no confidently assigned D gene. The clonotype originates from a human donor who had recovered from COVID-19. At the DNA level, the sequence is TGTGCCAGCAGCACCACCGGACGGCACTCCTACGAGCAGTACTTC. It translates as CASSTTGRHSYEQYF.